What follows are 10 T cell receptor beta chains derived from one specimen sequenced in a study of T cell changes during pregnancy in multiple sclerosis. Here immunoSEQ multiplex PCR was the method, and the copy in TCRdb shows in-frame clones only, minus some. The sample has some 48,000 clones; 85% to 95% are singletons. The sequences come from CD4+ T cells from peripheral blood mononuclear cells, collected after pregnancy. These receptors all stem from a female donor in good health, enrolled as a control in a pregnancy study.

The chain uses TRBV7-9 and TRBJ2-3, with D maybe TRBD1 (5 bases). The CDR3 length is 13 residues. Between the trimmed V and J ends, which lost 2 bases and 3 bases, there was a span of 6 bases. From germline, CDR1 is SEHNR and CDR2 FQNEAQ (reference sequence). CDR3 loop: CASSLQGTDTQYF. As DNA, the CDR3 is TGTGCCAGCAGCTTACAGGGAACAGATACGCAGTATTTT. The full variable domain, its missing parts supplied by reference TRBV7-9 and TRBJ2-3, is DTGVSQNPRHKITKRGQNVTFRCDPISEHNRLYWYRQTLGQGPEFLTYFQNEAQLEKSRLLSDRFSAERPKGSFSTLEIQRTEQGDSAMYLCASSLQGTDTQYFGPGTRLTVL.

V and J are TRBV27 and TRBJ2-3, with D possibly matching TRBD1 (6 bases). Trimming removed 5 bases at V and 0 bases at J, with 9 bases between. The CDR3 runs 14 residues. CDR1 is MNHEY and CDR2 is SMNVEV in the germline V gene (reference sequence). The CDR3 bases are TGTGCCAGCAGTCGACAGGTTAGCACAGATACGCAGTATTTT. This codes for CASSRQVSTDTQYF.

The chain employs TRBV18 and TRBJ2-7, with D hard to call. Germline V gene data show CDR1 as KGHSH and CDR2 as LQKENI. V was trimmed by 0 bases and J by 12 bases, leaving 15 bases between them. This CDR3 contains 13 residues. CDR3 nucleotides: TGTGCCAGCTCACCACCTGAGCTTGTGGTGCGGTACTTC. It encodes CASSPPELVVRYF.

V usage is TRBV5-1 and J usage is TRBJ1-1; 7 bases are shared with TRBD1. V dropped 3 bases and J dropped 4; count of bases not matched to a gene: 6. CDR3 size: 14 residues. Germline V gene sequence: CDR1 SGHRS, CDR2 YFSETQ. The CDR3 is CASSSAPGGTEAFF. CDR3 DNA sequence: TGCGCCAGCAGCTCTGCTCCAGGGGGCACTGAAGCTTTCTTT. The whole variable domain, remainder taken from reference TRBV5-1 and TRBJ1-1, is KAGVTQTPRYLIKTRGQQVTLSCSPISGHRSVSWYQQTPGQGLQFLFEYFSETQRNKGNFPGRFSGRQFSNSRSEMNVSTLELGDSALYLCASSSAPGGTEAFFGQGTRLTVV.

This clone showed up just a few times. The chain joins TRBV5-4 to TRBJ1-2; 8 bases line up with TRBD1. The germline V gene encodes CDR1 SGHNT and CDR2 YYREEE (reference sequence). J was trimmed by 3 bases and V by 4 bases; bases with no gene match: 2. The CDR3 runs 13 residues. CDR3 DNA sequence: TGTGCCAGCAGCCTGGACAGGGACTATGGCTACACCTTC. Amino acids: CASSLDRDYGYTF. Drawing the rest from reference TRBV5-4 and TRBJ1-2, the complete variable domain is ETGVTQSPTHLIKTRGQQVTLRCSSQSGHNTVSWYQQALGQGPQFIFQYYREEENGRGNFPPRFSGLQFPNYSSELNVNALELDDSALYLCASSLDRDYGYTFGSGTRLTVV.

The rearrangement joins TRBV18 to TRBJ1-3; TRBD1 is a possible D gene (6 bases). Trimming left V 5 bases short and J 0 bases short, with 14 bases between. Per germline, CDR1 KGHSH and CDR2 LQKENI. This CDR3 comprises 16 residues. This chain's CDR3 is CASSGTSRSSGNTIYF. The CDR3 DNA reads as TGTGCCAGCTCAGGGACATCGCGTAGCTCTGGAAACACCATATATTTT.

The chain recombines TRBV2 with TRBJ1-2, with D maybe TRBD1 (6 bases). With 6 bases removed from V and 0 bases from J, the gap between germline ends came to 11 bases. CDR3 length: 14 amino acids. Germline CDR1 and CDR2: SNHLY and FYNNEI. DNA of the CDR3: TGTGCCAGCAGCCGGGACACCCCTAACTATGGCTACACCTTC. Residues: CASSRDTPNYGYTF.

The chain uses TRBV11-2 and TRBJ1-2; maybe TRBD1 (5 bases). Between the trimmed V and J ends, which lost 5 bases and 0 bases, there was a span of 13 bases. Germline CDR1 SGHAT, CDR2 FQNNGV. The CDR3 loop spans 15 amino acids. In DNA, the CDR3 is TGTGCCAGCAGCAAAGACAGCCTTGCTAACTATGGCTACACCTTC. Amino acids: CASSKDSLANYGYTF.

The chain recombines TRBV5-6 with TRBJ2-6; no reliable D call. V lost 2 bases and J 0 bases, leaving 3 bases between the germline ends. CDR1 and CDR2 from the germline V gene are SGHDT and YYEEEE. The CDR3 length is 14 residues. DNA of the CDR3: TGTGCCAGCAGCTTCAGCTCTGGGGCCAACGTCCTGACTTTC. Translated, it gives CASSFSSGANVLTF.

The chain has TRBV5-1 and TRBJ1-3; 7 nucleotides match TRBD1. With 4 bases clipped from V and 4 bases from J, the junction kept 8 bases outside the gene matches. Germline V gene lookup returns CDR1 SGHRS and CDR2 YFSETQ. The CDR3 is 15 residues long. The CDR3 coding sequence is TGCGCCAGCAGCCCACTAAACAGGGGAGGAAACACCATATATTTT. Protein sequence: CASSPLNRGGNTIYF.